This section outlines one TCR beta chain sequence together with its context. V lost 2 bases, J lost 5 bases, and 12 bases lay in between. In germline, CDR1 is KGHSH, CDR2 LQKENI. The CDR3 totals 14 residues. Repertoires were generated with immunoSEQ multiplex PCR, while TCRdb's copy carries only in-frame clones and drops some. Of some 2.1 million clones in the sample, 90% to 95% are singletons; the top ten hold 0.13%. The data are from a study of shared clonotypes between healthy human individuals. The source material was naive CD4+ T cells sorted from blood. Regarding subset: CD45RA+ positively selected. The chain joins TRBV18 to TRBJ2-5; no clear D gene. This receptor was taken from a man between 18 and 29 years old in good health. The CDR3 region is CASSPIPAMETQYF. DNA of the CDR3: TGTGCCAGCTCACCAATACCAGCTATGGAGACCCAGTACTTC.